The rows below give T cell receptor beta chains drawn from one sample of a study of PD-1 and CTLA-4 blockade in melanoma. The table came from immunoSEQ multiplex PCR; TCRdb's copy has only in-frame clones and leaves some out. The data contain around 31,000 clones, 88% of them singletons. Sequenced material: CD8+ T cells from peripheral blood, taken from a patient given anti-PD-1 treatment. Receptors originate from a human donor with melanoma. Each CDR3 is given with its conserved first and last residue. Each record gives: D gene, V gene, J gene, clone size, CDR3 DNA, CDR3 protein. A D gene is named only where the DNA matches it firmly. Clone sizes are given selectively: once, few, many, or a class where the clone is expanded.

TRBD1	TRBV12-3/TRBV12-4	TRBJ1-1	.	TGTGCCAGCAGTCCACAGGGGTCTGAAGCTTTCTTT	CASSPQGSEAFF
.	TRBV11-2	TRBJ1-2	.	TGTGCCAGCAGCCGACCTGTGGGGTTGGGCTACACCTTC	CASSRPVGLGYTF
.	TRBV27	TRBJ2-2	.	TGTGCCAGCAGCTCACAGGGAGACACCGGGGAGCTGTTTTTT	CASSSQGDTGELFF
.	TRBV4-2	TRBJ2-7	.	TGTGCCAGCAGCCCGGTAGGGGGGGCCTCCTACGAGCAGTACTTC	CASSPVGGASYEQYF
.	TRBV7-2	TRBJ1-5	once	TGTGCCAGCAGCAACGTGGTCGGGGACCAGCCCCAGCATTTT	CASSNVVGDQPQHF
.	TRBV19	TRBJ2-2	.	TGTGCCAGTAGTTTCAGGGAAAACAGGGAGCTGTTTTTT	CASSFRENRELFF
.	TRBV27	TRBJ1-2	.	TGTGCCAGCAGGATGCTTACGGGAGGGTATGGCTACACCTTC	CASRMLTGGYGYTF
TRBD1	TRBV3-1/TRBV3-2	TRBJ2-7	.	TGTGCCAGCAGCCCCAGACAGGGGGCGTACGAGCAGTACTTC	CASSPRQGAYEQYF
.	TRBV15	TRBJ2-5	.	TGTGCCACCAGCAGAGGGGGCACCCAAGAGACCCAGTACTTC	CATSRGGTQETQYF
TRBD1	TRBV30	TRBJ1-1	once	TGTGCCTGGAACGGCGAGGGACAGGGCATGAACACTGAAGCTTTCTTT	CAWNGEGQGMNTEAFF
.	TRBV5-4	TRBJ1-3	.	TGTGCCAGCAGCTTGGACTACAGCTCTGGAAACACCATATATTTT	CASSLDYSSGNTIYF
TRBD1	TRBV28	TRBJ1-5	.	TGTGCCAGCAGTTTAATTGGACAGGCTTATCAGCCCCAGCATTTT	CASSLIGQAYQPQHF
TRBD1	TRBV19	TRBJ1-2	few	TGTGCCAGTAGTCTGGCGGGACAGTTCTATGGCTACACCTTC	CASSLAGQFYGYTF
TRBD1	TRBV20-1	TRBJ1-4	.	TGCAGTGCTAGCGGACAGGGGATACTGTTTTTT	CSASGQGILFF
.	TRBV7-2	TRBJ1-1	.	TGTGCCAGCAGCTTAGGAGTCCTCCAACGGACTGAAGCTTTCTTT	CASSLGVLQRTEAFF
.	TRBV3-1/TRBV3-2	TRBJ2-2	.	TGTGCCAGCAGCCAAGATTGGAACACCGGGGAGCTGTTTTTT	CASSQDWNTGELFF
TRBD1	TRBV2	TRBJ1-2	.	TGTGCCAGCGTTGAAGACAGGGAGAATTACTATGGCTACACCTTC	CASVEDRENYYGYTF
.	TRBV2	TRBJ1-2	once	TGTGCCAGCAGTCATAGGTCCCCTTCTAACTATGGCTACACCTTC	CASSHRSPSNYGYTF
TRBD1	TRBV11-2	TRBJ1-2	.	TGTGCCAGCAGCGTCCGAGCAGGGACAGGGGTCTATGGCTACACCTTC	CASSVRAGTGVYGYTF
TRBD1	TRBV30	TRBJ2-7	.	TGTGCCTGGCGAAATCGACCGGGACAGGGCTCCTACGAGCAGTACTTC	CAWRNRPGQGSYEQYF
TRBD1	TRBV27	TRBJ2-1	once	TGTGCCAGCAGACAAAGGGGGCTGGGGAATGAGCAGTTCTTC	CASRQRGLGNEQFF
TRBD1	TRBV4-1	TRBJ1-4	.	TGCGCCAGCAGCCAGCCGCCGGACAGGGGGCCCGAAAAACTGTTTTTT	CASSQPPDRGPEKLFF
.	TRBV2	TRBJ1-5	medium-sized	TGTGCCAGCAGCAACTGGGGCGGCAGCAATCAGCCCCAGCATTTT	CASSNWGGSNQPQHF
.	TRBV19	TRBJ2-2	.	TGTGCCAGTCTAACAGAAGCAGGGAAGCCCGGGGAGCTGTTTTTT	CASLTEAGKPGELFF
.	TRBV7-9	TRBJ2-7	few	TGTGCCAGCAGCTCGGGACCCCAGGCCTCCTACGAGCAGTACTTC	CASSSGPQASYEQYF
.	TRBV19	TRBJ1-2	.	TGTGCCAGTAGTAGTGTGTTGAGGGATGGCTACACCTTC	CASSSVLRDGYTF
.	TRBV30	TRBJ2-3	once	TGTGCCTGGACCCCCGGGACAACGGCCACAGATACGCAGTATTTT	CAWTPGTTATDTQYF
.	TRBV9	TRBJ1-2	few	TGTGCCAGCAGCCCAGGGGACGGACCTAACTATGGCTACACCTTC	CASSPGDGPNYGYTF
.	TRBV19	TRBJ1-4	.	TGTGCCAGTAGTACAAAGGGGTTCCGGGATGAAAAACTGTTTTTT	CASSTKGFRDEKLFF
.	TRBV6-6	TRBJ1-1	.	TGTGCCAGCAGCCCCCAGGGACACACTGAAGCTTTCTTT	CASSPQGHTEAFF
.	TRBV28	TRBJ1-2	few	TGTGCCAGCAGGTCGACAGGAGACTATGGCTACACCTTC	CASRSTGDYGYTF
.	TRBV21-1	TRBJ1-5	once	TGTGCCAGCAGCAAAGTCCTGGACAGGGAATTAAATAGCAATCAGCCCCAGCATTTT	CASSKVLDRELNSNQPQHF